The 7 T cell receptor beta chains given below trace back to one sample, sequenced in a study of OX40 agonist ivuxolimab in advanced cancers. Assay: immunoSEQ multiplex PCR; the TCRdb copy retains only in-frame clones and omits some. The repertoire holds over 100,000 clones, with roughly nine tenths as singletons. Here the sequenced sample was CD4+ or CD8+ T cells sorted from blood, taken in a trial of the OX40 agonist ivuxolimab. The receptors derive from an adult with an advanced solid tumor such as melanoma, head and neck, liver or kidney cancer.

Here the CDR3 DNA reads TGTGCCAGCAGTGTTAGGCAGACCCAGTACTTC. Translation: CASSVRQTQYF. This sequence joins TRBV25-1 and TRBJ2-5; D ambiguous. Germline CDR1 MGHDK, CDR2 SYGVNS. Trimming removed 4 bases at V and 6 bases at J, with 6 bases between. This CDR3 comprises 11 residues. Full variable domain (remainder filled in from reference TRBV25-1 and TRBJ2-5): EADIYQTPRYLVIGTGKKITLECSQTMGHDKMYWYQQDPGMELHLIHYSYGVNSTEKGDLSSESTVSRIRTEHFPLTLESARPSHTSQYLCASSVRQTQYFGPGTRLLVL.

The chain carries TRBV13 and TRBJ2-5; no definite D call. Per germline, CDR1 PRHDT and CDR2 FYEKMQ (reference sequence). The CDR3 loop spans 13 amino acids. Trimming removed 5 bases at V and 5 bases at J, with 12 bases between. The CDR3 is CASSRRLTETQYF. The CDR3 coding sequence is TGTGCCAGCAGCCGACGGCTAACGGAGACCCAGTACTTC.

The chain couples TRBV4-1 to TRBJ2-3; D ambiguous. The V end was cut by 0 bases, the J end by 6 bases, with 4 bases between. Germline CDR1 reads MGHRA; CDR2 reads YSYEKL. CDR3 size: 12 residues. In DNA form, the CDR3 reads TGCGCCAGCAGCCAAGAAGTGGATACGCAGTATTTT. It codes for CASSQEVDTQYF.

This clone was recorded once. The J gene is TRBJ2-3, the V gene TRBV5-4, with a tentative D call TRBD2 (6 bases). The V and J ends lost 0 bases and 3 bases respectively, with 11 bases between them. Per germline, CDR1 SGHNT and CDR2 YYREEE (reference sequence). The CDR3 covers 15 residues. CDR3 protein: CASSLVGGKTDTQYF. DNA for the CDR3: TGTGCCAGCAGCTTGGTGGGCGGGAAAACAGATACGCAGTATTTT.

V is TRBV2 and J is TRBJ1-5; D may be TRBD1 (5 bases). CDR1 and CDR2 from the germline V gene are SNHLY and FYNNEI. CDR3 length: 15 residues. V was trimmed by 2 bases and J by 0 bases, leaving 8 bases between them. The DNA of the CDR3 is TGTGCCAGCAGTGAACAGACAGTTAGCAATCAGCCCCAGCATTTT. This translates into CASSEQTVSNQPQHF.

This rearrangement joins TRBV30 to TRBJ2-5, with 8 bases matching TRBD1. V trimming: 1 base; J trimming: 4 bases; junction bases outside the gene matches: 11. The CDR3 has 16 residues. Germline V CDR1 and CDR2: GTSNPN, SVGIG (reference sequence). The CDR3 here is CAWSGSRQGQGETQYF. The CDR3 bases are TGTGCCTGGAGTGGCTCTCGACAGGGGCAGGGAGAGACCCAGTACTTC.

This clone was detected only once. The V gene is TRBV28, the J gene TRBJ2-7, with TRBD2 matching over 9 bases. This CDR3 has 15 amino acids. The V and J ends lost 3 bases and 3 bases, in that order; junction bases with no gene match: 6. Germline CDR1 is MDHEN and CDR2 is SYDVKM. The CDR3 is CASSLGLAGLYEQYF. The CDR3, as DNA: TGTGCCAGCAGTTTGGGGCTAGCGGGGCTCTACGAGCAGTACTTC.